Following are 6 T cell receptor beta chains from one sample sequenced in a study of blood T cell repertoires in COVID-19. The protocol was immunoSEQ multiplex PCR, while the TCRdb copy is restricted to in-frame clones and leaves out a portion. In the table there are tens of thousands of clones, roughly 86% of which are singletons. The sample comprised peripheral blood. These receptors originate from a man aged 45-65 years with active COVID-19.

The chain links TRBV12-3 or TRBV12-4 to TRBJ1-5; no reliable D call. The CDR3 extends over 12 amino acids. Trimming removed 3 bases at V and 7 bases at J, with 7 bases between. The CDR3 DNA sequence: TGTGCCAGCAGTTTTGGAGGCCAGCCCCAGCATTTT. Encoded protein: CASSFGGQPQHF.

J is TRBJ2-3 and V is TRBV10-2; 8 bases match TRBD2. Germline V gives CDR1 WSHSY, CDR2 SAAADI. This CDR3 region has 16 residues. With V trimmed by 2 bases and J by 0 bases, 4 bases remained unmatched. The CDR3 coding sequence is TGCGCCAGCAGTGAGCCAGCGGGAGTAAGCACAGATACGCAGTATTTT. It encodes CASSEPAGVSTDTQYF.

The rearrangement links TRBV29-1 to TRBJ2-3; tentatively, D is TRBD2 (6 bases). CDR1 SQVTM and CDR2 ANQGSEA come from the germline V gene. This CDR3 is built from 14 residues. Trimming shortened V by 2 bases and J by 2 bases, and 11 bases separated the two germline ends. The CDR3 DNA reads as TGCAGCGTTGAACCAGCGGGTGCCACAGATACGCAGTATTTT. As protein: CSVEPAGATDTQYF.

The rearrangement links TRBV12-3 or TRBV12-4 to TRBJ1-5; TRBD1 might be the D (6 bases). This CDR3 is built from 13 residues. Trimming cost V 2 bases and J 9 bases, with 11 bases left between them. CDR3 loop: CASSLLRGWPQHF. The CDR3 DNA sequence: TGTGCCAGCAGTTTACTCAGGGGATGGCCCCAGCATTTT.

CDR3 sequence (DNA): TGTGCCAGCAGCGGGGCCGGGACAGGGGGAGGGACCCAGTACTTC. Its translation is CASSGAGTGGGTQYF. V is TRBV6-5 and J is TRBJ2-5; the match to TRBD1 covers 11 bases. The CDR3 is 15 residues long. After removal of 6 bases from V and 7 bases from J, the junction contained 10 bases not matched to a gene. Germline assignment: CDR1 MNHEY and CDR2 SVGAGI.

The rearrangement joins TRBV10-3 to TRBJ1-1; TRBD1 might be the D (6 bases). V gave up 2 bases and J gave up 6 bases, with 16 bases separating them. Germline V gives CDR1 ENHRY, CDR2 SYGVKD. This CDR3 has 15 amino acids. The CDR3: CAISESTGTGAEAFF. The CDR3, as DNA: TGTGCCATCAGTGAGAGCACAGGGACGGGCGCTGAAGCTTTCTTT.